Presented here are 32 T cell receptor beta chains from one specimen sequenced in a study of T-cell memory formation after mild COVID-19. TCRdb fed the 5' RACE reads into MiXCR, producing one record per CDR3 protein. The sample shows about 250,000 distinct CDR3 sequences, 15% of them seen only once. The sample consisted of PBMCs or a T cell subset sorted from them (not recorded which). These receptors were collected from an adult woman who had mild COVID-19 (a few samples of this study predate the infection). Cell type and time point are not known.

This clonotype has just a few counts. The genes are TRBV10-3 and TRBJ2-1; no clear D. The CDR3 is 12 residues long. V lost 3 bases and J 8 bases, leaving 8 bases between the germline ends. Germline V gene sequence: CDR1 ENHRY, CDR2 SYGVKD. This CDR3 is CAISDRVDEQFF. CDR3 nucleotide sequence: TGTGCCATCAGTGATAGGGTCGATGAGCAGTTCTTC.

This chain uses TRBV23-1 with TRBJ2-3; D assignment may be TRBD1 or TRBD2 (6 bases each). TRBV23-1 is an ORF for which the function is uncertain. Trimming left V 10 bases short and J 1 base short, with 18 bases between. The length of the CDR3 is 15 residues. CDR3 region: CATPGGGHRTDTQYF. Written as DNA, the CDR3 is TGCGCCACCCCAGGAGGGGGGCACCGCACAGATACGCAGTATTTT.

This clonotype was detected a few times. The V call is TRBV12-3 or TRBV12-4, the J call TRBJ2-1; 10 bases match TRBD1. This CDR3 has 14 residues. V lost 9 bases to trimming and J lost 4 bases; unmatched junction nucleotides: 6. CDR3 DNA sequence: TGTGCCAGTAGGACAGGGGGTTTTTACAATGAGCAGTTCTTC. Translating it yields CASRTGGFYNEQFF.

In its sample, this clonotype was seen many times. The chain has TRBV7-2 and TRBJ1-5; no clear D gene. Germline V gene lookup returns CDR1 SGHTA and CDR2 FQGNSA. The CDR3 contains 15 residues. The V gene lost 3 bases and the J gene lost 2 bases, with 11 bases spanning the gap. CDR3 residues: CASSFGLVGNQPQHF. The DNA for the CDR3 is TGTGCCAGCAGCTTCGGGTTGGTAGGCAATCAGCCCCAGCATTTT.

V is TRBV5-1 and J is TRBJ2-1; no clear D. The CDR3 runs 16 residues. Trimming pared 0 bases from V and 2 bases from J, leaving 12 bases between. Looked up from germline, CDR1 is SGHRS and CDR2 is YFSETQ. CDR3 residues: CASSLALVTPYNEQFF. DNA for the CDR3: TGCGCCAGCAGCTTGGCCCTAGTTACCCCCTACAATGAGCAGTTCTTC.

The J gene is TRBJ2-3, the V gene TRBV6-6; possibly TRBD1 for D (6 bases). The CDR3 sequence is 15 residues long. With 6 bases removed from V and 1 base from J, the gap between germline ends came to 14 bases. CDR1 is MNHNY, CDR2 SVGAGI, per germline (reference sequence). The CDR3 here is CASRNQGIGTDTQYF. The CDR3 nucleotides are TGTGCCAGCAGAAACCAGGGGATCGGCACAGATACGCAGTATTTT.

The rearrangement uses TRBV7-9 and TRBJ1-5; TRBD1 matches at 7 bases. The CDR3 is 14 residues long. Looked up from germline, CDR1 is SEHNR and CDR2 is FQNEAQ (reference sequence). V gave up 6 bases and J gave up 4 bases; unmatched junction bases: 6. CDR3 nucleotide sequence: TGTGCCAGCAGATCCGGGACAGTAAATCAGCCCCAGCATTTT. Translation gives CASRSGTVNQPQHF.

The chain links TRBV11-1 to TRBJ2-5; D remains ambiguous. The germline gives CDR1 SGHAT, CDR2 FQDESV (reference sequence). The CDR3 has 15 residues. V dropped 4 bases and J dropped 7 bases, with 19 bases sitting between them. CDR3 region: CASSSVASPGGTQYF. The CDR3 DNA is TGTGCCAGCAGCTCCGTCGCGTCCCCGGGCGGGACCCAGTACTTC. Full variable domain (rest looked up from reference TRBV11-1 and TRBJ2-5): EAEVAQSPRYKITEKSQAVAFWCDPISGHATLYWYRQILGQGPELLVQFQDESVVDDSQLPKDRFSAERLKGVDSTLKIQPAELGDSAMYLCASSSVASPGGTQYFGPGTRLLVL.

At least ten counts were recorded for this clonotype. The V gene is TRBV4-2, the J gene TRBJ2-1; D possibly uses TRBD1 or TRBD2 (6 bases each). Germline CDR1 and CDR2: LGHNA and YNFKEQ. V lost 0 bases and J lost 4, with 13 bases in between. The CDR3 spans 16 residues. In DNA, the CDR3 is TGTGCCAGCAGCCAAGAGAATGCGGGACAATACAATGAGCAGTTCTTC. This encodes CASSQENAGQYNEQFF.

This clonotype was counted only a few times. The chain couples TRBV5-1 to TRBJ2-1; either TRBD1 or TRBD2 may supply D (5 bases each). The germline V gene encodes CDR1 SGHRS and CDR2 YFSETQ. This CDR3 contains 15 residues. The ends were cut back, 0 bases at V and 3 bases at J, with 10 bases in the middle. CDR3 sequence (DNA): TGCGCCAGCAGCTTGGCGGGGACGTTCTACAATGAGCAGTTCTTC. The encoded protein is CASSLAGTFYNEQFF.

This clonotype has a count of ten or more. The chain joins TRBV4-3 to TRBJ2-3; D gene ambiguous. There are 19 residues in the CDR3. V was trimmed by 4 bases and J by 3 bases, leaving 26 bases between them. Germline assignment: CDR1 LGHNA and CDR2 YSLEER. CDR3 in DNA: TGCGCCAGCAGCCCTATGTTTACGCCCTCCTCGACTGGAACAGATACGCAGTATTTT. This translates into CASSPMFTPSSTGTDTQYF.

This clonotype was observed a handful of times. The chain has TRBV19 and TRBJ2-7, with 10 bases matching TRBD2. Germline trimming cut 4 bases from V and 6 bases from J; bases unmatched to any gene: 6. The CDR3 covers 14 residues. Germline V gene lookup returns CDR1 LNHDA and CDR2 SQIVND (reference sequence). As DNA, the CDR3 is TGTGCCAGTAGTACTCCCAGCGGGAGGGGCGAGCAGTACTTC. It is translated as CASSTPSGRGEQYF.

V gene TRBV7-2 combines with J gene TRBJ2-6; tentative D call: TRBD2 (6 bases). V gave up 3 bases and J gave up 2 bases, with 20 bases separating them. Germline V CDR1 and CDR2: SGHTA, FQGNSA. This CDR3 has 19 amino acids. CDR3 protein: CASSFRDSPSSTGANVLTF. CDR3 nucleotides: TGTGCCAGCAGCTTCAGGGACTCCCCCTCGAGCACTGGGGCCAACGTCCTGACTTTC. Together with reference TRBV7-2 and TRBJ2-6, the CDR3 gives the full variable domain: GAGVSQSPSNKVTEKGKDVELRCDPISGHTALYWYRQSLGQGLEFLIYFQGNSAPDKSGLPSDRFSAERTGGSVSTLTIQRTQQEDSAVYLCASSFRDSPSSTGANVLTFGAGSRLTVL.

This clonotype has more than one count but fewer than ten. The chain joins TRBV12-3 or TRBV12-4 to TRBJ2-7, with TRBD2 matching over 8 bases. The junction had 6 bases not matched to a gene; V was cut back by 5 bases and J by 3 bases. This CDR3 spans 14 amino acids. DNA for the CDR3: TGTGCCAGCAGTGCCGCCGGGACTAGCTACGAGCAGTACTTC. As protein: CASSAAGTSYEQYF.

This clonotype has only a few counts. The chain joins TRBV7-3 to TRBJ2-7, with D unresolved. The CDR3 sequence is 16 residues long. Germline V gene lookup returns CDR1 SGHTA and CDR2 FQGTGA. With 2 bases removed from V and 2 bases from J, the gap between germline ends came to 16 bases. CDR3 bases: TGTGCCAGCAGCTTATACGGGTATATGGGTCCCTACGAGCAGTACTTC. It encodes CASSLYGYMGPYEQYF.

In its sample, this clonotype was seen a few times. A junction boundary mismatches the germline segment, possibly from a read error. The chain carries TRBV4-1 and TRBJ2-7; tentative D call: TRBD1 (5 bases). This CDR3 comprises 14 residues. Per germline, CDR1 MGHRA and CDR2 YSYEKL. Here the CDR3 reads CASSEDSPYYEQYF. In DNA form, the CDR3 reads TGCGCCAGCAGCGAAGACAGCCCGTACTACGAGCAGTACTTC.

The CDR3 nucleotides are TGTGCCAGCCTCTCTCCTGGCCGGAATGAGCAGTTCTTC. Translated, it gives CASLSPGRNEQFF. V gene TRBV7-9 combines with J gene TRBJ2-1; D gene unclear. This CDR3 region has 13 residues. V lost 8 bases to trimming and J lost 7 bases, with 15 bases between them. Germline CDR1 is SEHNR and CDR2 is FQNEAQ (reference sequence). Drawing the rest from reference TRBV7-9 and TRBJ2-1, the complete variable domain is DTGVSQNPRHKITKRGQNVTFRCDPISEHNRLYWYRQTLGQGPEFLTYFQNEAQLEKSRLLSDRFSAERPKGSFSTLEIQRTEQGDSAMYLCASLSPGRNEQFFGPGTRLTVL.

This clonotype was counted a few times. The chain is built from TRBV2 and TRBJ2-1; D is uncertain. V was pared by 10 bases and J by 0 bases, with 10 bases between. There are 13 residues in the CDR3. The V gene's germline CDR1 is SNHLY and CDR2 FYNNEI. The CDR3 sequence is CATTLTSYNEQFF. The CDR3 bases are TGTGCCACCACCCTGACCTCCTACAATGAGCAGTTCTTC. The full variable domain, its missing parts supplied by reference TRBV2 and TRBJ2-1, is EPEVTQTPSHQVTQMGQEVILRCVPISNHLYFYWYRQILGQKVEFLVSFYNNEISEKSEIFDDQFSVERPDGSNFTLKIRSTKLEDSAMYFCATTLTSYNEQFFGPGTRLTVL.

The chain is built from TRBV7-9 and TRBJ2-1; D uncertain. The length of the CDR3 is 16 residues. Germline-derived CDR1 and CDR2 are SEHNR and FQNEAQ (reference sequence). Trimming stripped 0 bases from V and 0 bases from J, with 9 bases between. In DNA, the CDR3 is TGTGCCAGCAGCTTAGCGTATTCGAGCTCCTACAATGAGCAGTTCTTC. Amino acid sequence: CASSLAYSSSYNEQFF.

Many counts were recorded for this clonotype. The J gene is TRBJ1-6, the V gene TRBV7-9; D uncertain. V lost 3 bases, J lost 3 bases, and 9 bases lay in between. This CDR3 spans 15 amino acids. Germline-derived CDR1 and CDR2 are SEHNR and FQNEAQ (reference sequence). Written as DNA, the CDR3 is TGTGCCAGCAGCTTTCATGTCCTCTATAATTCACCCCTCCACTTT. Protein sequence: CASSFHVLYNSPLHF. The variable domain in full, with the rest retrieved from reference TRBV7-9 and TRBJ1-6, is DTGVSQNPRHKITKRGQNVTFRCDPISEHNRLYWYRQTLGQGPEFLTYFQNEAQLEKSRLLSDRFSAERPKGSFSTLEIQRTEQGDSAMYLCASSFHVLYNSPLHFGNGTRLTVT.

The V call is TRBV6-5, the J call TRBJ2-1; possibly TRBD2 for D (6 bases). V lost 2 bases to trimming and J lost 1 base, with 15 bases between them. This CDR3 is built from 17 residues. In germline, CDR1 is MNHEY, CDR2 SVGAGI. CDR3 nucleotides: TGTGCCAGCAGTTACGCTTTTGGAGGGAGTTCCTACAATGAGCAGTTCTTC. It specifies CASSYAFGGSSYNEQFF.

This clonotype came up a few times. The gene calls are TRBV2 and TRBJ2-4, with TRBD2 identical over 7 bases. The CDR3 consists of 17 residues. The V gene end was trimmed by 4 bases and the J gene end by 0 bases; junction bases not matched to a gene: 9. The germline gives CDR1 SNHLY, CDR2 FYNNEI. CDR3 in DNA: TGTGCCAGCAGTGTAGAAGCGGGACGCTTAGCCAAAAACATTCAGTACTTC. This translates into CASSVEAGRLAKNIQYF. Filled out from reference TRBV2 and TRBJ2-4, the complete variable domain reads EPEVTQTPSHQVTQMGQEVILRCVPISNHLYFYWYRQILGQKVEFLVSFYNNEISEKSEIFDDQFSVERPDGSNFTLKIRSTKLEDSAMYFCASSVEAGRLAKNIQYFGAGTRLSVL.

This clonotype was recorded many times. V and J are TRBV20-1 and TRBJ2-1; 7 positions agree with TRBD2. This CDR3 has 13 residues. J lost 10 bases, V lost 6 bases, and 12 bases had no gene match. Germline V gene sequence: CDR1 DFQATT, CDR2 SNEGSKA (reference sequence). Written as DNA, the CDR3 is TGCAGTGCATACGGGGGGATCGACATCGAGCAGTTCTTC. It translates to CSAYGGIDIEQFF.

This clonotype was seen more than once but under ten times. The chain couples TRBV29-1 to TRBJ1-5; 7 bases align to TRBD1. This CDR3 is built from 14 residues. With V trimmed by 5 bases and J by 5 bases, 9 bases remained unmatched. The germline gives CDR1 SQVTM, CDR2 ANQGSEA. The CDR3 sequence: CSVQPGTADQPQHF. The CDR3 region has the DNA TGCAGCGTTCAACCGGGGACAGCAGATCAGCCCCAGCATTTT.

This clonotype was found a few times. This chain links TRBV3-1 with TRBJ2-7; TRBD2 matches 7 bases. This CDR3 spans 16 amino acids. CDR1 is LGHDT and CDR2 is YNNKEL in the germline V gene (reference sequence). The V segment lost 0 bases and the J segment 3 bases; nucleotides outside the gene matches: 8. CDR3 in amino acids: CASSQDGRGIVYEQYF. In DNA form, the CDR3 reads TGTGCCAGCAGCCAAGACGGGCGGGGGATAGTCTACGAGCAGTACTTC.

CDR3 in DNA: TGTGCCACGACAAGGGGGAGCTCCTACAATGAGCAGTTCTTC. It codes for CATTRGSSYNEQFF. The chain has TRBV18 and TRBJ2-1, with TRBD1 as a possible D gene (6 bases). Germline lookup yields CDR1 KGHSH and CDR2 LQKENI. The V and J ends lost 10 bases and 0 bases respectively, with 13 bases between them. This CDR3 spans 14 amino acids.

This clonotype came up many times. The chain couples TRBV10-3 to TRBJ2-7; possible D gene TRBD1, 6 bases. V was cut by 10 bases and J by 2 bases, with 21 bases left in between. Germline CDR1 and CDR2: ENHRY and SYGVKD. This CDR3 has 15 residues. The CDR3 region has the DNA TGTGCCACGATGGGGCGTCGGACAGAGGCCTACGAGCAGTACTTC. Translated, it gives CATMGRRTEAYEQYF.

This chain uses TRBV24-1 with TRBJ2-2; the D gene could be TRBD1 or TRBD2 (6 bases each). The germline V gene has CDR1 KGHDR and CDR2 SFDVKD. The ends were cut back, 4 bases at V and 3 bases at J, with 14 bases in the middle. The CDR3 runs to 16 residues. The CDR3, as DNA: TGTGCCACCAGTGACAACAGGGAGGACGACACCGGGGAGCTGTTTTTT. Translating gives CATSDNREDDTGELFF.

Only a few counts were recorded for this clonotype. CDR3 in DNA: TGTGCCAGCAGCTCCCGGGGTCTTGAAGAGACCCAGTACTTC. This translates into CASSSRGLEETQYF. The chain links TRBV11-2 to TRBJ2-5; D perhaps matches TRBD2 (5 bases). V dropped 4 bases and J dropped 3 bases, with 12 bases sitting between them. Germline CDR1 and CDR2: SGHAT and FQNNGV. The CDR3 runs 14 residues.

This clonotype was seen just once. The chain employs TRBV7-2 and TRBJ1-2; no clear D gene. The V and J ends lost 2 bases and 10 bases respectively, with 14 bases between them. From germline, CDR1 is SGHTA and CDR2 FQGNSA. CDR3 length: 13 amino acids. CDR3 DNA: TGTGCCAGCAGCTTACTCTCAACAGCGTTCTACACCTTC. This gives the protein CASSLLSTAFYTF.

This clonotype was observed a few times. The chain joins TRBV7-3 to TRBJ2-6, with a tentative D call TRBD2 (5 bases). Germline CDR1 SGHTA, CDR2 FQGTGA. The CDR3 sequence is 16 residues long. The ends were cut back, 0 bases at V and 4 bases at J, with 10 bases in the middle. The CDR3 sequence is CASSLTLGAGANVLTF. CDR3 coding DNA: TGTGCCAGCAGCTTAACCTTGGGAGCCGGGGCCAACGTCCTGACTTTC.

This clonotype was detected many times. The chain recombines TRBV28 with TRBJ2-5, with 7 nucleotides matching TRBD2. Germline CDR1 is MDHEN and CDR2 is SYDVKM. The junction had 9 bases not matched to a gene; V was cut back by 6 bases and J by 2 bases. This CDR3 is built from 15 residues. The CDR3 DNA is TGTGCCAGCAGCCCCTTTAGGGGAGGGCAAGAGACCCAGTACTTC. Its protein is CASSPFRGGQETQYF. The full variable domain, in which reference TRBV28 and TRBJ2-5 provide the parts outside the CDR3, is DVKVTQSSRYLVKRTGEKVFLECVQDMDHENMFWYRQDPGLGLRLIYFSYDVKMKEKGDIPEGYSVSREKKERFSLILESASTNQTSMYLCASSPFRGGQETQYFGPGTRLLVL.